A selection of T cell receptor beta chains follows, all from one sample in a study of T cell repertoires in cytomegalovirus infection. Their cognate antigens are unknown. TCRdb reanalysed the reads using MiXCR and keeps one entry per CDR3 protein. Of about 570,000 distinct CDR3 sequences detected, 40% appear once; the ten largest clones hold around 48%. The input for sequencing was cultured PBMCs, taken from culture after CMV antigen stimulation. The receptors were sampled from a human donor in good health (CMV status not recorded). Some clones in this sample may be carry-over from other donors' samples. The CDR3 runs from the conserved cysteine through the conserved F or W. A D gene is named only where the DNA matches it firmly. Some rows mark clone size as missing; the rest say once, few, many or name a class of expanded clone.

V gene: TRBV6-1
J gene: TRBJ2-5
clone size: few
D gene: NA
CDR3 protein: CASSAPGRMGRRQETQYF
CDR3 DNA: TGTGCCAGCAGTGCCCCGGGACGGATGGGTAGGAGACAAGAGACCCAGTACTTC

V gene: TRBV7-2
J gene: TRBJ1-2
clone size: NA
D gene: NA
CDR3 protein: CASSLAGEGGYTF
CDR3 DNA: TGTGCCAGCAGCTTAGCGGGGGAGGGAGGCTACACCTTC

V gene: TRBV10-3
J gene: TRBJ2-1
clone size: NA
D gene: TRBD2
CDR3 protein: CAISGTSGGGYNEQFF
CDR3 DNA: TGTGCCATCAGTGGGACGAGCGGGGGGGGCTACAATGAGCAGTTCTTC

V gene: TRBV12-3/TRBV12-4
J gene: TRBJ1-5
clone size: NA
D gene: NA
CDR3 protein: CASSPVEVGNQPQHF
CDR3 DNA: TGTGCCAGCAGCCCCGTGGAGGTCGGCAATCAGCCCCAGCATTTT

V gene: TRBV4-1
J gene: TRBJ1-2
clone size: few
D gene: NA
CDR3 protein: CASSYWGLYYTF
CDR3 DNA: TGCGCCAGCAGCTACTGGGGTCTCTACTACACCTTC

V gene: TRBV29-1
J gene: TRBJ2-2
clone size: NA
D gene: NA
CDR3 protein: CSVGSTGELFF
CDR3 DNA: TGCAGCGTTGGTAGCACCGGGGAGCTGTTTTTT

V gene: TRBV11-2
J gene: TRBJ2-7
clone size: many
D gene: NA
CDR3 protein: CASSQNRGPYEQYF
CDR3 DNA: TGTGCCAGCAGCCAAAATAGGGGTCCCTACGAGCAGTACTTC

V gene: TRBV5-8
J gene: TRBJ1-4
clone size: NA
D gene: TRBD1
CDR3 protein: CASSLLGQGPSNEKLFF
CDR3 DNA: TGTGCCAGCAGCTTGTTGGGACAGGGGCCCTCTAATGAAAAACTGTTTTTT

V gene: TRBV20-1
J gene: TRBJ1-1
clone size: NA
D gene: TRBD1
CDR3 protein: CSARDRYTEAFF
CDR3 DNA: TGCAGTGCACGGGACAGATACACTGAAGCTTTCTTT

V gene: TRBV5-1
J gene: TRBJ2-7
clone size: NA
D gene: TRBD1
CDR3 protein: CASSSDRRSYEQYF
CDR3 DNA: TGCGCCAGCAGCTCGGACAGGCGCTCCTACGAGCAGTACTTC

V gene: TRBV7-6
J gene: TRBJ2-1
clone size: few
D gene: TRBD2
CDR3 protein: CASSISGGAYNEQFF
CDR3 DNA: TGTGCCAGCAGCATCAGCGGGGGGGCCTACAATGAGCAGTTCTTC

V gene: TRBV4-3
J gene: TRBJ2-3
clone size: few
D gene: NA
CDR3 protein: CASSQDPPLGGTRDTQYF
CDR3 DNA: TGCGCCAGCAGCCAAGATCCGCCTTTAGGGGGGACAAGGGATACGCAGTATTTT

V gene: TRBV7-6
J gene: TRBJ1-5
clone size: NA
D gene: NA
CDR3 protein: CASSSDRGLRPQHF
CDR3 DNA: TGTGCCAGCAGTTCGGACAGAGGCCTAAGGCCCCAGCATTTT

V gene: TRBV9
J gene: TRBJ1-2
clone size: NA
D gene: NA
CDR3 protein: CASSVGAGFSYGYTF
CDR3 DNA: TGTGCCAGCAGCGTAGGGGCGGGTTTCTCCTATGGCTACACCTTC

V gene: TRBV6-1
J gene: TRBJ2-3
clone size: NA
D gene: NA
CDR3 protein: CASSEALAGSTDTQYF
CDR3 DNA: TGTGCCAGCAGTGAAGCGCTTGCGGGCAGCACAGATACGCAGTATTTT

V gene: TRBV7-2
J gene: TRBJ1-5
clone size: NA
D gene: TRBD1
CDR3 protein: CASSRGQPNQPQHF
CDR3 DNA: TGTGCCAGCAGCCGGGGACAGCCCAATCAGCCCCAGCATTTT

V gene: TRBV7-3
J gene: TRBJ2-1
clone size: NA
D gene: NA
CDR3 protein: CASTSRNYNEQFF
CDR3 DNA: TGTGCCAGCACCTCAAGGAATTACAATGAGCAGTTCTTC

V gene: TRBV7-9
J gene: TRBJ2-3
clone size: NA
D gene: TRBD1
CDR3 protein: CASRTGTGGTDTQYF
CDR3 DNA: TGTGCCAGCCGAACTGGGACAGGGGGAACAGATACGCAGTATTTT

V gene: TRBV7-2
J gene: TRBJ2-6
clone size: NA
D gene: NA
CDR3 protein: CASIYRDRSSGANVLTF
CDR3 DNA: TGTGCCAGCATATACCGGGACCGTTCCTCTGGGGCCAACGTCCTGACTTTC

V gene: TRBV10-3
J gene: TRBJ2-2
clone size: NA
D gene: NA
CDR3 protein: CAISETALGVVGELFF
CDR3 DNA: TGTGCCATCAGTGAGACGGCCTTAGGAGTCGTCGGGGAGCTGTTTTTT

V gene: TRBV10-2
J gene: TRBJ1-1
clone size: few
D gene: NA
CDR3 protein: CASSNRDDTEAFF
CDR3 DNA: TGCGCCAGCAGCAACCGGGACGACACTGAAGCTTTCTTT

V gene: TRBV20-1
J gene: TRBJ2-7
clone size: NA
D gene: TRBD1
CDR3 protein: CSARGQSEGVEQYF
CDR3 DNA: TGCAGTGCTAGGGGACAGTCCGAAGGGGTCGAGCAGTACTTC

V gene: TRBV7-2
J gene: TRBJ2-1
clone size: NA
D gene: NA
CDR3 protein: CASSPPSGFWNEQFF
CDR3 DNA: TGTGCCAGCAGCCCCCCCTCCGGGTTTTGGAATGAGCAGTTCTTC

V gene: TRBV11-3
J gene: TRBJ1-6
clone size: many
D gene: NA
CDR3 protein: CASSLEGTNSPLHF
CDR3 DNA: TGTGCCAGCAGCTTGGAAGGGACGAATTCACCCCTCCACTTT

V gene: TRBV5-1
J gene: TRBJ2-1
clone size: many
D gene: NA
CDR3 protein: CASSLVAVSSYNEQFF
CDR3 DNA: TGTGCCAGCAGCTTAGTGGCGGTTAGCTCCTACAATGAGCAGTTCTTC

V gene: TRBV12-3/TRBV12-4
J gene: TRBJ2-5
clone size: NA
D gene: NA
CDR3 protein: CASSRGGIGTQYF
CDR3 DNA: TGTGCCAGCTCGAGGGGCGGGATCGGGACCCAGTACTTC

V gene: TRBV19
J gene: TRBJ2-4
clone size: few
D gene: NA
CDR3 protein: CASSQAERTFQYF
CDR3 DNA: TGTGCCAGTAGCCAAGCAGAGCGGACGTTTCAGTACTTC

V gene: TRBV6-8
J gene: TRBJ2-2
clone size: NA
D gene: NA
CDR3 protein: CASSRRRPGELFF
CDR3 DNA: TGTGCCAGCAGCCGCCGTCGGCCCGGGGAGCTGTTTTTT

V gene: TRBV18
J gene: TRBJ1-3
clone size: once
D gene: TRBD1
CDR3 protein: CASSAPGQRGGNTIYF
CDR3 DNA: TGTGCCAGCTCAGCTCCGGGACAGCGTGGGGGAAACACCATATATTTT

V gene: TRBV7-8
J gene: TRBJ2-7
clone size: NA
D gene: NA
CDR3 protein: CASSAGGSNYEQYF
CDR3 DNA: TGTGCCAGCAGCGCCGGGGGATCGAATTACGAGCAGTACTTC

V gene: TRBV7-2
J gene: TRBJ2-5
clone size: NA
D gene: TRBD2
CDR3 protein: CASSLGRLAVETQYF
CDR3 DNA: TGTGCCAGCAGCTTAGGACGACTAGCGGTAGAGACCCAGTACTTC

V gene: TRBV7-2
J gene: TRBJ1-1
clone size: many
D gene: NA
CDR3 protein: CASALREGGTEAFF
CDR3 DNA: TGTGCCAGCGCCCTTCGGGAGGGGGGGACTGAAGCTTTCTTT

V gene: TRBV11-2
J gene: TRBJ1-1
clone size: NA
D gene: NA
CDR3 protein: CASSFNRGAEAFF
CDR3 DNA: TGTGCCAGCAGCTTCAACCGGGGGGCTGAAGCTTTCTTT

V gene: TRBV11-2
J gene: TRBJ1-1
clone size: NA
D gene: NA
CDR3 protein: CASSSNPGHGPFPEAFF
CDR3 DNA: TGTGCCAGCAGCTCAAATCCGGGACACGGACCCTTCCCTGAAGCTTTCTTT

V gene: TRBV15
J gene: TRBJ1-2
clone size: NA
D gene: NA
CDR3 protein: CATSRDLGQRGYTF
CDR3 DNA: TGTGCCACCAGCAGAGATTTAGGACAACGAGGCTACACCTTC

V gene: TRBV19
J gene: TRBJ2-1
clone size: NA
D gene: TRBD2
CDR3 protein: CASSIFYREGAGNEQFF
CDR3 DNA: TGTGCCAGTAGTATATTTTATAGAGAAGGAGCGGGAAATGAGCAGTTCTTC

V gene: TRBV25-1
J gene: TRBJ2-7
clone size: NA
D gene: NA
CDR3 protein: CASSEPGDLYEQYF
CDR3 DNA: TGTGCCAGCAGTGAACCAGGGGACCTCTACGAGCAGTACTTC

V gene: TRBV20-1
J gene: TRBJ2-3
clone size: few
D gene: NA
CDR3 protein: CSARYGGGTDTQYF
CDR3 DNA: TGCAGTGCTAGATATGGAGGGGGTACAGATACGCAGTATTTT

V gene: TRBV7-3
J gene: TRBJ2-5
clone size: NA
D gene: NA
CDR3 protein: CASSKEAEPTVETQYF
CDR3 DNA: TGTGCCAGCAGCAAAGAGGCCGAACCGACGGTGGAGACCCAGTACTTC

V gene: TRBV4-1
J gene: TRBJ1-1
clone size: few
D gene: NA
CDR3 protein: CASRQTYTGISTEAFF
CDR3 DNA: TGCGCCAGCAGGCAGACTTATACAGGGATCTCCACTGAAGCTTTCTTT

V gene: TRBV2
J gene: TRBJ1-1
clone size: NA
D gene: TRBD1
CDR3 protein: CANMGTVNTEAFF
CDR3 DNA: TGTGCCAACATGGGGACAGTGAACACTGAAGCTTTCTTT

V gene: TRBV7-2
J gene: TRBJ2-3
clone size: NA
D gene: NA
CDR3 protein: CASSFSRDTTDTQYF
CDR3 DNA: TGTGCCAGCAGCTTTTCCCGGGATACCACAGATACGCAGTATTTT